The 8 T cell receptor beta chains given below trace back to one sample, sequenced in a study of post-analysis software for immune sequencing data. Study findings and constraints: Included in a set of four or five TRBV segments more frequent in patients than controls were TRBV5-6, TRBV5-1 and TRBV20-1.

Unique molecular identifiers were built into the TCR beta cDNA libraries. Using its own MiXCR run on the PCR reads, TCRdb lists one record per CDR3 protein. The table records 650,000 to 850,000 distinct CDR3 sequences, 53% of them present only once. These receptors lack a known antigen. The sample was blood. The receptors were sampled from a girl under 18 with multiple sclerosis.

This chain connects TRBV7-2 to TRBJ2-7; D could derive from TRBD1 or TRBD2 (6 bases each). The length of the CDR3 is 14 residues. The V gene's germline CDR1 is SGHTA and CDR2 FQGNSA. The V gene lost 6 bases and the J gene lost 4 bases, with 16 bases spanning the gap. DNA of the CDR3: TGTGCCAGCAGTCCGGGGGCGGCGTGGTACGAGCAGTACTTC. Its protein product is CASSPGAAWYEQYF.

This chain links TRBV5-1 with TRBJ2-5; 12 bases agree with TRBD1. The tail of the sequence fits TRBJ2-7 better, so the J call may be wrong. In germline, CDR1 is SGHRS, CDR2 YFSETQ. The CDR3 spans 15 residues. The CDR3 reads CASTAVGTGGGEQYF. The DNA of the CDR3 is TGCGCCAGCACCGCCGTAGGGACAGGGGGCGGCGAGCAGTACTTC.

V is TRBV20-1 and J is TRBJ2-7; a possible D gene is TRBD2 (5 bases). The CDR3 length is 12 residues. Germline lookup yields CDR1 DFQATT and CDR2 SNEGSKA (reference sequence). V dropped 6 bases and J dropped 2 bases, with 11 bases sitting between them. The CDR3 protein is CSALGVTYEQYF. The CDR3 DNA reads as TGCAGTGCGCTCGGGGTAACCTACGAGCAGTACTTC.

This clonotype was seen only a few times. The chain is built from TRBV5-1 and TRBJ2-7; 15 nucleotides align to TRBD2. V was pared by 3 bases and J by 6 bases, with 10 bases of the junction left unmatched. From germline, CDR1 is SGHRS and CDR2 YFSETQ. The CDR3 totals 17 residues. CDR3 DNA: TGCGCCAGCAGCTACACCCCGGGACTAGCGGGAGGTTCCGAGCAGTACTTC. Translated: CASSYTPGLAGGSEQYF. The full variable domain, completed using reference TRBV5-1 and TRBJ2-7, is KAGVTQTPRYLIKTRGQQVTLSCSPISGHRSVSWYQQTPGQGLQFLFEYFSETQRNKGNFPGRFSGRQFSNSRSEMNVSTLELGDSALYLCASSYTPGLAGGSEQYFGPGTRLTVT.

This clonotype was detected only a few times. The chain combines TRBV29-1 with TRBJ2-1, with no clear D. CDR3 length equals 12 residues. From germline, CDR1 is SQVTM and CDR2 ANQGSEA. V shed 4 bases and J shed 6 bases, with 10 bases lying between them. CDR3 residues: CSVGRGSNEQFF. Written as DNA, the CDR3 is TGCAGCGTTGGGCGCGGTTCCAATGAGCAGTTCTTC.

The gene calls are TRBV20-1 and TRBJ2-5, with D possibly TRBD2 on 6 matching bases. Trimming pared 1 base from V and 1 base from J, leaving 10 bases between. In germline, CDR1 is DFQATT, CDR2 SNEGSKA (reference sequence). The CDR3 runs 14 residues. The CDR3 sequence: CSARALAVQETQYF. Here the CDR3 DNA reads TGCAGTGCTAGAGCTTTAGCGGTCCAAGAGACCCAGTACTTC.

The chain couples TRBV18 to TRBJ2-1, with D perhaps matching TRBD2 (5 bases). The CDR3 contains 12 residues. Germline CDR1 KGHSH, CDR2 LQKENI. Between the trimmed V and J ends, which lost 6 bases and 9 bases, there was a span of 12 bases. The CDR3 spells CASSIPRGEQFF. CDR3 in DNA: TGTGCCAGCTCGATACCACGGGGTGAGCAGTTCTTC. Full variable domain (rest looked up from reference TRBV18 and TRBJ2-1): NAGVMQNPRHLVRRRGQEARLRCSPMKGHSHVYWYRQLPEEGLKFMVYLQKENIIDESGMPKERFSAEFPKEGPSILRIQQVVRGDSAAYFCASSIPRGEQFFGPGTRLTVL.

This clonotype was picked up a small number of times. The gene calls are TRBV2 and TRBJ2-4; no clear D. Germline V CDR1 and CDR2: SNHLY, FYNNEI. The CDR3 spans 16 residues. V was shortened by 1 base and J by 0 bases, with 10 bases between the two germline ends. CDR3 in amino acids: CASSEGVSLAKNIQYF. In nucleotides, the CDR3 is TGTGCCAGCAGTGAAGGGGTCTCCCTAGCCAAAAACATTCAGTACTTC. The variable domain in full, with the rest retrieved from reference TRBV2 and TRBJ2-4, is EPEVTQTPSHQVTQMGQEVILRCVPISNHLYFYWYRQILGQKVEFLVSFYNNEISEKSEIFDDQFSVERPDGSNFTLKIRSTKLEDSAMYFCASSEGVSLAKNIQYFGAGTRLSVL.